These 21 T cell receptor beta chains were all obtained from the same sample, sequenced in a study of T cell responses to AZD1222 COVID-19 vaccine. Assay used: immunoSEQ multiplex PCR; TCRdb lists only in-frame clones, some missing. The table shows 100,000 to 150,000 clones, with almost 85% occurring only once. The specimen was peripheral blood, collected 28 days after the second dose of the MenACWY control vaccine. The receptor set was obtained from an adult who received the MenACWY meningococcal vaccine as a control.

The chain carries TRBV24-1 and TRBJ1-2, with a possible D match to TRBD1 (6 bases). The CDR3 covers 14 residues. V was trimmed by 2 bases and J by 8 bases, leaving 14 bases between them. Per germline, CDR1 KGHDR and CDR2 SFDVKD. CDR3 sequence reads: CATSDSPGASGYTF. The CDR3 DNA is TGTGCCACCAGTGATTCCCCGGGGGCGTCCGGCTACACCTTC.

The J gene is TRBJ2-1, the V gene TRBV5-4; 8 nucleotides agree with TRBD1. The V and J ends lost 3 bases and 7 bases, in that order; junction bases with no gene match: 9. The CDR3 contains 15 residues. CDR1 and CDR2 (germline): SGHNT, YYREEE (reference sequence). The CDR3 coding sequence is TGTGCCAGCAGCTCCCCCGGACAGGGTGGAAATGAGCAGTTCTTC. Translated: CASSSPGQGGNEQFF. The entire variable domain, with the rest obtained from reference TRBV5-4 and TRBJ2-1, is as follows: ETGVTQSPTHLIKTRGQQVTLRCSSQSGHNTVSWYQQALGQGPQFIFQYYREEENGRGNFPPRFSGLQFPNYSSELNVNALELDDSALYLCASSSPGQGGNEQFFGPGTRLTVL.

This clone was picked up one time. The rearrangement uses TRBV7-8 and TRBJ1-5; D uncertain. The V end was cut by 2 bases, the J end by 0 bases, with 8 bases between. This CDR3 has 15 residues. Germline lookup yields CDR1 SGHVS and CDR2 FQNEAQ. CDR3 amino acids: CASSLTTHSNQPQHF. The CDR3 DNA reads as TGTGCCAGCAGCTTAACGACACATAGCAATCAGCCCCAGCATTTT. The full variable domain, in which reference TRBV7-8 and TRBJ1-5 provide the parts outside the CDR3, is GAGVSQSPRYKVAKRGQDVALRCDPISGHVSLFWYQQALGQGPEFLTYFQNEAQLDKSGLPSDRFFAERPEGSVSTLKIQRTQQEDSAVYLCASSLTTHSNQPQHFGDGTRLSIL.

The chain links TRBV19 to TRBJ1-2; D perhaps matches TRBD1 (5 bases). CDR1 LNHDA and CDR2 SQIVND come from the germline V gene (reference sequence). The CDR3 spans 12 residues. With 10 bases removed from V and 5 bases from J, the gap between germline ends came to 14 bases. DNA for the CDR3: TGTGCCACTTCGGTAGGGGTTTATGGCTACACCTTC. It specifies CATSVGVYGYTF.

The chain joins TRBV15 to TRBJ2-7; TRBD1 matches at 10 bases. There are 17 residues in the CDR3. V shed 3 bases, J shed 2 bases, and the junction held 10 bases outside the gene matches. The V gene's germline CDR1 is LNHNV and CDR2 YYDKDF (reference sequence). The CDR3 protein is CATSSLGQGLTTYEQYF. CDR3 coding DNA: TGTGCCACCAGCAGCTTGGGACAGGGGTTGACAACCTACGAGCAGTACTTC.

V is TRBV18 and J is TRBJ1-2, with TRBD1 matching 10 bases. The CDR3 contains 14 residues. After removal of 3 bases from V and 7 bases from J, the junction contained 5 bases not matched to a gene. In germline, CDR1 is KGHSH, CDR2 LQKENI. Here the CDR3 DNA reads TGTGCCAGCTCACCTGGACAGGGGGTTAGTGGCTACACCTTC. Translating gives CASSPGQGVSGYTF. Complete variable domain (other parts from reference TRBV18 and TRBJ1-2): NAGVMQNPRHLVRRRGQEARLRCSPMKGHSHVYWYRQLPEEGLKFMVYLQKENIIDESGMPKERFSAEFPKEGPSILRIQQVVRGDSAAYFCASSPGQGVSGYTFGSGTRLTVV.

The chain couples TRBV4-1 to TRBJ2-5; maybe TRBD2 (7 bases). The CDR3 spans 17 residues. From germline, CDR1 is MGHRA and CDR2 YSYEKL. V gave up 1 base and J gave up 5 bases, with 20 bases separating them. This CDR3 is CASSQVGRGGARETQYF. The CDR3 DNA sequence: TGCGCCAGCAGCCAAGTGGGGAGAGGGGGGGCCCGGGAGACCCAGTACTTC.

This clone was detected once. The chain employs TRBV6-5 and TRBJ2-2; TRBD1 agrees at 10 bases. V lost 7 bases and J lost 6; bases outside the gene matches: 5. From germline, CDR1 is MNHEY and CDR2 SVGAGI. This CDR3 region has 14 residues. As DNA, the CDR3 is TGTGCCAGCATCCTGGACAGGGGGTCCGGGGAGCTGTTTTTT. Its translation is CASILDRGSGELFF.

This sequence joins TRBV29-1 and TRBJ1-4; the D gene is possibly TRBD1 (6 bases). The CDR3 runs 13 residues. Trimming removed 5 bases from V and 4 bases from J, with 11 bases in between. Germline loops: CDR1 SQVTM, CDR2 ANQGSEA. CDR3 sequence (DNA): TGCAGCGTTTGGGAAGGGGGTAATGAAAAACTGTTTTTT. This gives the protein CSVWEGGNEKLFF.

This chain links TRBV11-2 with TRBJ1-4, with D unclear. The V gene lost 5 bases and the J gene lost 4 bases, with 17 bases spanning the gap. Germline loops: CDR1 SGHAT, CDR2 FQNNGV. This CDR3 comprises 16 residues. As DNA, the CDR3 is TGTGCCAGCAGCGACCCGCGGGGTATAGATAATGAAAAACTGTTTTTT. It is translated as CASSDPRGIDNEKLFF. Combining the CDR3 with reference TRBV11-2 and TRBJ1-4 gives the whole variable domain EAGVAQSPRYKIIEKRQSVAFWCNPISGHATLYWYQQILGQGPKLLIQFQNNGVVDDSQLPKDRFSAERLKGVDSTLKIQPAKLEDSAVYLCASSDPRGIDNEKLFFGSGTQLSVL.

The rearrangement joins TRBV18 to TRBJ1-1, with 7 bases identical to TRBD1. CDR1 and CDR2 (germline): KGHSH, LQKENI. This CDR3 contains 14 residues. The J segment lost 5 bases and the V segment lost 2 bases, leaving 5 bases of the junction unmatched. This chain's CDR3 is CASSPKGARTEAFF. The CDR3 DNA is TGTGCCAGCTCACCAAAGGGGGCGCGGACTGAAGCTTTCTTT. Combining the CDR3 with reference TRBV18 and TRBJ1-1 gives the whole variable domain NAGVMQNPRHLVRRRGQEARLRCSPMKGHSHVYWYRQLPEEGLKFMVYLQKENIIDESGMPKERFSAEFPKEGPSILRIQQVVRGDSAAYFCASSPKGARTEAFFGQGTRLTVV.

This chain joins TRBV28 and TRBJ2-1; D is undetermined. V lost 6 bases and J 0 bases, leaving 15 bases between the germline ends. CDR1 MDHEN and CDR2 SYDVKM come from the germline V gene. This CDR3 is 16 amino acids long. The CDR3 spells CASSAVGLSSYNEQFF. Written as DNA, the CDR3 is TGTGCCAGCAGCGCAGTAGGTCTGAGCTCCTACAATGAGCAGTTCTTC.

The chain uses TRBV15 and TRBJ1-1; the D gene is possibly TRBD1 (5 bases). Trimming removed 1 base from V and 0 bases from J, with 9 bases in between. Germline loops: CDR1 LNHNV, CDR2 YYDKDF (reference sequence). The CDR3 runs to 15 residues. This CDR3 is CATSRGGRMNTEAFF. The CDR3 DNA is TGTGCCACCAGCAGAGGGGGGAGGATGAACACTGAAGCTTTCTTT.

The CDR3 nucleotides read TGTGCCAGCATCGGGACAGCGAATGTAGCTTTCTTT. Its protein is CASIGTANVAFF. The chain combines TRBV6-5 with TRBJ1-1; 7 bases fit TRBD1. Germline V lookup: CDR1 MNHEY, CDR2 SVGAGI. The CDR3 is 12 residues long. After removal of 7 bases from V and 10 bases from J, the junction contained 9 bases not matched to a gene.

This chain uses TRBV5-1 with TRBJ1-1; D call uncertain. CDR3 size: 14 residues. V was trimmed by 2 bases and J by 0 bases, leaving 8 bases between them. Germline CDR1 SGHRS, CDR2 YFSETQ. The CDR3 region has the DNA TGCGCCAGCAGCTTCGTCGACCTGAACACTGAAGCTTTCTTT. It specifies CASSFVDLNTEAFF.

The rearrangement links TRBV4-2 to TRBJ1-1, with 8 bases fitting TRBD1. Unmatched junction bases numbered 6, after V lost 2 bases and J lost 1 base. The germline CDR1 and CDR2 sequences are LGHNA and YNFKEQ. This CDR3 region has 16 residues. The CDR3 loop is CASSQPGTGGNTEAFF. The CDR3 DNA reads as TGTGCCAGCAGCCAACCCGGGACAGGCGGGAACACTGAAGCTTTCTTT.

This chain links TRBV5-4 with TRBJ1-6, with 10 bases identical to TRBD1. The germline V gene has CDR1 SGHNT and CDR2 YYREEE (reference sequence). CDR3 length: 16 residues. V trimming: 0 bases; J trimming: 5 bases; junction bases outside the gene matches: 2. The CDR3 DNA is TGTGCCAGCAGCTTGGGGGGGACAGGGGATAATTCACCCCTCCACTTT. It is translated as CASSLGGTGDNSPLHF.

The chain links TRBV5-1 to TRBJ2-7; 10 bases are a match to TRBD1. V trimming: 4 bases; J trimming: 1 base; junction bases outside the gene matches: 8. The CDR3 sequence is 16 residues long. CDR1 and CDR2 (germline): SGHRS, YFSETQ. Written as DNA, the CDR3 is TGCGCCAGCAGCCATCCGACAGGGGGCGGATCCTACGAGCAGTACGTC. Amino acid sequence: CASSHPTGGGSYEQYV.

This clone was seen a few times. This chain uses TRBV27 with TRBJ1-1; D is ambiguous. Germline V gene lookup returns CDR1 MNHEY and CDR2 SMNVEV (reference sequence). Between the trimmed V and J ends, which lost 5 bases and 7 bases, there was a span of 14 bases. This CDR3 comprises 13 residues. CDR3 amino acids: CASSRLEIFEAFF. CDR3 coding DNA: TGTGCCAGCAGTCGACTCGAGATATTTGAAGCTTTCTTT.

V and J are TRBV10-3 and TRBJ1-4; no reliable D call. The V end was cut by 4 bases, the J end by 3 bases, with 6 bases between. The CDR3 has 13 residues. The germline V gene has CDR1 ENHRY and CDR2 SYGVKD. The CDR3 reads CAISVLPNEKLFF. The CDR3 region has the DNA TGTGCCATCAGTGTATTACCTAATGAAAAACTGTTTTTT.

The chain joins TRBV7-2 to TRBJ2-7; 9 bases agree with TRBD1. The CDR3 loop spans 16 amino acids. The ends lost 2 bases at V and 4 bases at J; junction bases unmatched: 9. CDR1 and CDR2 from the germline V gene are SGHTA and FQGNSA. CDR3 sequence reads: CASSLNFETGGYEQYF. The CDR3 bases are TGTGCCAGCAGCTTAAACTTCGAGACAGGGGGGTACGAGCAGTACTTC.